This T cell receptor beta chain was profiled in a study of T cells after somatic rescue of genetic block. Assay: immunoSEQ multiplex PCR; the TCRdb copy retains only in-frame clones and omits some. The table lists some 13,000 clones, around 70% of them singletons, with roughly 20% in the top ten. V gave up 6 bases and J gave up 6 bases, with 11 bases separating them. The CDR3 covers 13 residues. CDR1 and CDR2 (germline): LNHDA, SQIVND (reference sequence). The sequenced material came from peripheral blood mononuclear cells (PBMCs). The clonotype originates from a boy aged 5-17 years. This sequence joins TRBV19 and TRBJ1-4; D not resolved. The chain's CDR3 is CASRGSRDEKLFF. CDR3 nucleotides: TGTGCCAGTAGAGGATCTAGGGATGAAAAACTGTTTTTT.